Shown below are 22 T cell receptor beta chains from a single sample sequenced in a study of response to subunit inactivated influenza vaccine. TCRdb itself ran the RT-PCR reads through MiXCR, one entry per CDR3 protein. Of roughly 190,000 distinct CDR3 sequences in the sample, approximately 12% are singletons; the top ten hold 25% to 30%. The sample also formed part of further work on T cells expressing NK-cell markers. This second report adds: Synthesis of TCR beta cDNA relied on 5'RACE template switching carrying UMIs.

Sequenced here: CD8+ T cells sorted from PBMCs, sampled roughly 13 days after vaccination. The receptors come from a man in his forties or fifties who received an inactivated influenza vaccine.

The chain employs TRBV4-1 and TRBJ2-1, with D uncertain. Germline V CDR1 and CDR2: MGHRA, YSYEKL. V lost 2 bases and J lost 6, with 8 bases in between. The CDR3 runs to 13 residues. CDR3 DNA: TGCGCCAGCAGCCAATATCTCGGCAATGAGCAGTTCTTC. Protein product: CASSQYLGNEQFF.

The chain carries TRBV20-1 and TRBJ2-7; 7 bases are shared with TRBD1. The CDR3 is 13 residues long. V lost 6 bases and J lost 2; bases outside the gene matches: 7. CDR1 and CDR2 from the germline V gene are DFQATT and SNEGSKA (reference sequence). Here the CDR3 reads CSAPGQSPYEQYF. DNA of the CDR3: TGCAGTGCCCCGGGACAGAGTCCCTACGAGCAGTACTTC.

This clonotype showed up just a few times. V usage is TRBV7-9 and J usage is TRBJ2-2; a possible D gene is TRBD2 (5 bases). V lost 2 bases to trimming and J lost 8 bases, with 12 bases between them. CDR1 and CDR2 (germline): SEHNR, FQNEAQ (reference sequence). The CDR3 consists of 14 residues. The CDR3 nucleotides read TGTGCCAGCAGCTTACTGGGAGCGTTTGGGGAGCTGTTTTTT. Translation: CASSLLGAFGELFF.

V and J are TRBV28 and TRBJ1-5; TRBD1 matches 7 bases. V dropped 4 bases and J dropped 2; count of bases not matched to a gene: 8. CDR1 and CDR2 from the germline V gene are MDHEN and SYDVKM. The CDR3 contains 16 residues. The CDR3 loop reads CASSSTGVEGNQPQHF. In nucleotides, the CDR3 is TGTGCCAGCAGTTCAACAGGGGTGGAGGGCAATCAGCCCCAGCATTTT. Together with reference TRBV28 and TRBJ1-5, the CDR3 gives the full variable domain: DVKVTQSSRYLVKRTGEKVFLECVQDMDHENMFWYRQDPGLGLRLIYFSYDVKMKEKGDIPEGYSVSREKKERFSLILESASTNQTSMYLCASSSTGVEGNQPQHFGDGTRLSIL.

This clonotype was recorded many times. The chain employs TRBV11-2 and TRBJ2-1, with D maybe TRBD1 (6 bases). The CDR3 covers 15 residues. Trimming left V 1 base short and J 0 bases short, with 7 bases between. CDR1 SGHAT and CDR2 FQNNGV come from the germline V gene. CDR3 protein: CASSLGTVSYNEQFF. The CDR3 nucleotides are TGTGCCAGCAGCTTAGGGACAGTCTCCTACAATGAGCAGTTCTTC.

This clonotype was counted a few times. This chain joins TRBV5-1 and TRBJ2-1; 10 nucleotides line up with TRBD2. Unmatched junction bases numbered 10, after V lost 2 bases and J lost 2 bases. Germline assignment: CDR1 SGHRS and CDR2 YFSETQ. The CDR3 loop spans 18 amino acids. The CDR3 DNA sequence: TGCGCCAGCAGCTTCGAAAGCGGGAGGGCCGACCCCTACAATGAGCAGTTCTTC. It is translated as CASSFESGRADPYNEQFF.

This rearrangement joins TRBV24-1 to TRBJ2-2; TRBD1 agrees at 7 bases. This CDR3 has 14 amino acids. The V and J ends lost 7 bases and 6 bases, in that order; junction bases with no gene match: 7. Germline CDR1 and CDR2: KGHDR and SFDVKD. CDR3 residues: CATRAGGEAGELFF. In DNA form, the CDR3 reads TGTGCCACCAGGGCAGGGGGAGAGGCCGGGGAGCTGTTTTTT.

This clonotype turned up a few times. The chain recombines TRBV4-1 with TRBJ2-1; the D call may be TRBD1 or TRBD2 (5 bases each). The CDR3 runs 15 residues. CDR1 is MGHRA and CDR2 is YSYEKL in the germline V gene. Trimming removed 3 bases from V and 4 bases from J, with 13 bases in between. CDR3 in amino acids: CASSQTGTLYNEQFF. The CDR3 DNA reads as TGCGCCAGCAGCCAGACGGGGACGTTGTACAATGAGCAGTTCTTC.

This clonotype was detected ten times or more. This chain joins TRBV4-3 and TRBJ2-1; D is ambiguous. The CDR3 sequence is 13 residues long. Germline V CDR1 and CDR2: LGHNA, YSLEER. V lost 3 bases and J lost 4, with 7 bases in between. For the CDR3, the DNA is TGCGCCAGCAGCCAGGTCTCTTACAATGAGCAGTTCTTC. Protein: CASSQVSYNEQFF.

This clonotype came up many times. This chain links TRBV7-9 with TRBJ2-7; possible D gene TRBD2, 7 bases. The germline V gene encodes CDR1 SEHNR and CDR2 FQNEAQ (reference sequence). The CDR3 contains 16 residues. The V gene lost 5 bases and the J gene lost 6 bases, with 23 bases spanning the gap. CDR3 DNA: TGTGCCAGCAGCCACACAGGGACTACCCCTGGAAGCGAGCAGTACTTC. Translation gives CASSHTGTTPGSEQYF.

Only a few counts were recorded for this clonotype. V and J are TRBV6-2 or TRBV6-3 and TRBJ2-1; perhaps D is TRBD1 or TRBD2 (5 bases each). The CDR3 is 12 residues long. Germline lookup yields CDR1 MNHEY and CDR2 SVGEGT. Trimming stripped 4 bases from V and 10 bases from J, with 11 bases between. DNA for the CDR3: TGTGCCAGCAGTTGGACCTGGGACGAGCAGTTCTTC. It is translated as CASSWTWDEQFF.

The chain couples TRBV4-1 to TRBJ1-1; no clear D gene. CDR3 length equals 15 residues. V was cut by 0 bases and J by 0 bases, with 8 bases left in between. Germline values: CDR1 MGHRA, CDR2 YSYEKL. In DNA, the CDR3 is TGCGCCAGCAGCCAAGAGACGTACCTGAACACTGAAGCTTTCTTT. Amino acid sequence: CASSQETYLNTEAFF.

V is TRBV20-1 and J is TRBJ2-1, with a weak D call TRBD1 (7 bases). Germline CDR1 DFQATT, CDR2 SNEGSKA (reference sequence). V was shortened by 0 bases and J by 2 bases, with 20 bases between the two germline ends. This CDR3 spans 18 amino acids. The chain's CDR3 is CSARDRRAGTETYNEQFF. Written as DNA, the CDR3 is TGCAGTGCTAGAGATAGGAGGGCCGGGACAGAGACCTACAATGAGCAGTTCTTC.

This clonotype was seen many times. The chain joins TRBV12-3 or TRBV12-4 to TRBJ2-5, with D possibly TRBD1 on 6 matching bases. V was cut by 3 bases and J by 1 base, with 15 bases left in between. This CDR3 spans 16 amino acids. As DNA, the CDR3 is TGTGCCAGCAGTTTTGTTGTAGGGGGACCCCAAGAGACCCAGTACTTC. Its protein product is CASSFVVGGPQETQYF.

Only one count was recorded for this clonotype. V and J are TRBV5-1 and TRBJ1-2, with 7 bases aligning to TRBD1. J lost 0 bases, V lost 4 bases, and 6 bases had no gene match. The germline V gene has CDR1 SGHRS and CDR2 YFSETQ. This CDR3 comprises 15 residues. Here the CDR3 reads CASSGWDSANYGYTF. Here the CDR3 DNA reads TGCGCCAGCAGCGGATGGGACAGCGCTAACTATGGCTACACCTTC.

The chain links TRBV3-1 to TRBJ2-1; 7 bases fit TRBD2. The CDR3 is made up of 15 amino acids. The J segment lost 4 bases and the V segment lost 1 base, leaving 4 bases of the junction unmatched. Germline CDR1 LGHDT, CDR2 YNNKEL (reference sequence). CDR3 DNA: TGTGCCAGCAGCCAAGGTCTAGCGGAGTACAATGAGCAGTTCTTC. Translating it yields CASSQGLAEYNEQFF.

The chain has TRBV27 and TRBJ2-2, with 8 nucleotides matching TRBD2. The CDR3 consists of 15 residues. V lost 4 bases to trimming and J lost 1 base; unmatched junction nucleotides: 2. Germline lookup yields CDR1 MNHEY and CDR2 SMNVEV (reference sequence). The CDR3 DNA is TGTGCCAGCAGTTGGCTAGCGGGGAACACCGGGGAGCTGTTTTTT. Translation gives CASSWLAGNTGELFF.

This clonotype came up a few times. The chain links TRBV11-2 to TRBJ2-1, with D uncertain. Germline CDR1 reads SGHAT; CDR2 reads FQNNGV. V shed 0 bases and J shed 5 bases, with 8 bases lying between them. The CDR3 extends over 14 amino acids. CDR3 sequence (DNA): TGTGCCAGCAGCTTAGATTGGGCCAACAATGAGCAGTTCTTC. This encodes CASSLDWANNEQFF. Combining the CDR3 with reference TRBV11-2 and TRBJ2-1 gives the whole variable domain EAGVAQSPRYKIIEKRQSVAFWCNPISGHATLYWYQQILGQGPKLLIQFQNNGVVDDSQLPKDRFSAERLKGVDSTLKIQPAKLEDSAVYLCASSLDWANNEQFFGPGTRLTVL.

This clonotype has more than one count but fewer than ten. The CDR3 DNA sequence: TGTGCCAGCAGCCAACAGGGACAGCCCCTGACTGGGGGACTCTCCTACGAGCAGTACTTC. This gives the protein CASSQQGQPLTGGLSYEQYF. The chain is built from TRBV14 and TRBJ2-7; D is perhaps TRBD1 (7 bases). V was cut by 2 bases and J by 0 bases, with 26 bases left in between. The CDR3 extends over 20 amino acids. Germline lookup yields CDR1 SGHDN and CDR2 FVKESK.

This clonotype appeared a few times. The chain joins TRBV10-3 to TRBJ2-7; D uncertain. CDR1 and CDR2 from the germline V gene are ENHRY and SYGVKD. V dropped 3 bases and J dropped 2 bases, with 11 bases sitting between them. This CDR3 is 14 amino acids long. In DNA form, the CDR3 reads TGTGCCATCAGTGATTTTCCGGATACCTACGAGCAGTACTTC. Protein product: CAISDFPDTYEQYF.

The chain links TRBV4-2 to TRBJ1-5; 9 nucleotides line up with TRBD1. Unmatched junction bases numbered 7, after V lost 4 bases and J lost 0 bases. The germline V gene has CDR1 LGHNA and CDR2 YNFKEQ. The length of the CDR3 is 17 residues. The CDR3 DNA sequence: TGTGCCAGCAGCCCCGATCGGACAGGGGTTAGCAATCAGCCCCAGCATTTT. Its protein product is CASSPDRTGVSNQPQHF.

J is TRBJ2-7 and V is TRBV7-9, with D perhaps matching TRBD2 (7 bases). CDR3 length equals 16 residues. Germline V CDR1 and CDR2: SEHNR, FQNEAQ (reference sequence). The V and J ends lost 4 bases and 6 bases respectively, with 22 bases between them. DNA for the CDR3: TGTGCCAGCAGCTCCTTTCAGCGGGACCCAGGGGTCGAGCAGTACTTC. Encoded protein: CASSSFQRDPGVEQYF.